The 5 T cell receptor beta chains given below trace back to one sample, sequenced in a study of blood T cell repertoires in COVID-19. Only in-frame clones appear in the TCRdb table, and some are missing; sequencing was by immunoSEQ multiplex PCR. Here the sample spans about 200,000 clones, 80% being singletons. The sequencing sample was made of peripheral blood. The origin of the receptors is a woman aged 70-85 years with acute or convalescent COVID-19.

The chain couples TRBV24-1 to TRBJ2-1, with 8 bases fitting TRBD1. V was pared by 2 bases and J by 0 bases, with 2 bases of the junction left unmatched. CDR3 size: 16 residues. Germline CDR1 reads KGHDR; CDR2 reads SFDVKD. For the CDR3, the DNA is TGTGCCACCAGTGATTATACAGGGGGCTCCTACAATGAGCAGTTCTTC. Its translation is CATSDYTGGSYNEQFF.

This chain connects TRBV28 to TRBJ2-1, with a possible D match to TRBD2 (7 bases). The V end lost 7 bases, the J end lost 1 base, and 20 bases lay between the germline ends. The CDR3 runs to 17 residues. Per germline, CDR1 MDHEN and CDR2 SYDVKM. This chain's CDR3 is CASTPLGGQGSYNEQFF. The DNA of the CDR3 is TGTGCCAGCACCCCTCTCGGGGGGCAGGGGTCCTACAATGAGCAGTTCTTC.

V gene TRBV29-1 combines with J gene TRBJ2-2; 8 nucleotides align to TRBD1. This CDR3 contains 13 residues. V was clipped by 7 bases and J by 6 bases; unmatched bases: 7. The germline CDR1 and CDR2 sequences are SQVTM and ANQGSEA. The CDR3 nucleotides are TGCAGCGCCGGACAGGGATTGGCCGGGGAGCTGTTTTTT. Residues: CSAGQGLAGELFF.

V is TRBV12-3 or TRBV12-4 and J is TRBJ2-2; D is unresolved. The CDR3 has 13 amino acids. V lost 7 bases and J lost 4, with 10 bases in between. The DNA of the CDR3 is TGTGCCAGCAACGCGGTGGTCACCGGGGAGCTGTTTTTT. Protein product: CASNAVVTGELFF.

The genes are TRBV28 and TRBJ2-4; TRBD2 aligns across 7 bases. CDR1 is MDHEN and CDR2 is SYDVKM in the germline V gene. This CDR3 contains 14 residues. V dropped 9 bases and J dropped 8; count of bases not matched to a gene: 13. Here the CDR3 reads CARGGRLRWDIQYF. DNA of the CDR3: TGTGCCAGGGGGGGGAGGCTCCGGTGGGACATTCAGTACTTC. The whole variable domain, filled in from reference TRBV28 and TRBJ2-4, reads DVKVTQSSRYLVKRTGEKVFLECVQDMDHENMFWYRQDPGLGLRLIYFSYDVKMKEKGDIPEGYSVSREKKERFSLILESASTNQTSMYLCARGGRLRWDIQYFGAGTRLSVL.